Each of the 17 T cell receptor beta chains below was sequenced from the same sample in a study of T cell responses to AZD1222 COVID-19 vaccine. Assay used: immunoSEQ multiplex PCR; TCRdb lists only in-frame clones, some missing. The repertoire holds roughly 180,000 clones, with approximately 90% as singletons. The source was peripheral blood, collected on day 0 of AZD1222 vaccination. The receptors shown here come from an adult in good health.

The chain links TRBV11-3 to TRBJ1-5; D is ambiguous. The CDR3 is made up of 16 amino acids. Germline loops: CDR1 SGHNT, CDR2 YENEEA. Trimming took off 2 bases at V and 9 bases at J, with 20 bases between the two ends. CDR3 sequence reads: CASSLPPKTDTLPQHF. CDR3 nucleotides: TGTGCCAGCAGCTTACCCCCGAAGACTGATACTTTGCCCCAGCATTTT.

The gene calls are TRBV12-3 or TRBV12-4 and TRBJ1-3; D unresolved. The CDR3 covers 13 residues. V lost 6 bases to trimming and J lost 7 bases, with 13 bases between them. The DNA for the CDR3 is TGTGCCAGCAGCCCCCAGCAGTACAACACCATATATTTT. Residues: CASSPQQYNTIYF.

The CDR3 is CAISDRNGGSSGANVLTF. CDR3 bases: TGTGCCATCAGTGATAGGAACGGGGGGAGCTCTGGGGCCAACGTCCTGACTTTC. The V call is TRBV10-3, the J call TRBJ2-6; 7 nucleotides agree with TRBD2. Losses at the gene ends were 3 bases for V and 0 bases for J; bases not matched to a gene: 8. The CDR3 is 18 residues long. CDR1 and CDR2 from the germline V gene are ENHRY and SYGVKD.

The CDR3 DNA reads TGTGCCAGCACTAGGGTCGGCGTCATAGTGGACACCATATATTTT. Residues: CASTRVGVIVDTIYF. This chain connects TRBV25-1 to TRBJ1-3, with no clear D. Germline loops: CDR1 MGHDK, CDR2 SYGVNS. Trimming pared 7 bases from V and 8 bases from J, leaving 21 bases between. The CDR3 length is 15 residues.

J is TRBJ2-7 and V is TRBV5-6, with a weak D call TRBD1 (6 bases). CDR1 and CDR2 (germline): SGHDT, YYEEEE. The V end lost 4 bases, the J end lost 0 bases, and 14 bases lay between the germline ends. This CDR3 has 15 amino acids. CDR3 amino acids: CASSDDRSLSYEQYF. CDR3 in DNA: TGTGCCAGCAGCGACGACAGGAGTCTCTCCTACGAGCAGTACTTC.

The CDR3 bases are TGTGCCAGCTCACCGGACACGAACTATGGCTACACCTTC. As protein: CASSPDTNYGYTF. V and J are TRBV18 and TRBJ1-2; D perhaps matches TRBD1 (5 bases). The CDR3 spans 13 residues. The germline V gene has CDR1 KGHSH and CDR2 LQKENI. The ends were cut back, 3 bases at V and 2 bases at J, with 7 bases in the middle.

The V and J genes are TRBV9 and TRBJ1-2; no reliable D call. The CDR3 is 12 residues long. V lost 4 bases, J lost 8 bases, and 12 bases lay in between. Looked up from germline, CDR1 is SGDLS and CDR2 is YYNGEE. The CDR3 DNA reads TGTGCCAGCAGCCCACCAGGTGGCGGCTACACCTTC. Amino acids: CASSPPGGGYTF.

The V and J genes are TRBV5-6 and TRBJ1-1; D may be TRBD1 (5 bases). The CDR3 extends over 13 amino acids. Trimming removed 0 bases from V and 12 bases from J, with 15 bases in between. CDR1 and CDR2 (germline): SGHDT, YYEEEE. The CDR3 is CASSLGAGPSTFF. The DNA for the CDR3 is TGTGCCAGCAGCTTGGGGGCAGGGCCTTCGACTTTCTTT. The whole variable domain, remainder taken from reference TRBV5-6 and TRBJ1-1, is DAGVTQSPTHLIKTRGQQVTLRCSPKSGHDTVSWYQQALGQGPQFIFQYYEEEERQRGNFPDRFSGHQFPNYSSELNVNALLLGDSALYLCASSLGAGPSTFFGQGTRLTVV.

The V and J genes are TRBV6-5 and TRBJ1-5, with D hard to call. CDR3 size: 12 residues. The germline CDR1 and CDR2 sequences are MNHEY and SVGAGI. V was shortened by 8 bases and J by 6 bases, with 11 bases between the two germline ends. The CDR3 DNA sequence: TGTGCCAGCGGAAACGGAGTTCAGCCCCAGCATTTT. Its protein product is CASGNGVQPQHF.

V gene TRBV7-9 combines with J gene TRBJ2-7, with 12 bases aligning to TRBD2. With V trimmed by 4 bases and J by 2 bases, 12 bases remained unmatched. The CDR3 runs 18 residues. Germline values: CDR1 SEHNR, CDR2 FQNEAQ (reference sequence). CDR3 protein: CASSSHGSSGGGPYEQYF. CDR3 nucleotide sequence: TGTGCCAGCAGCTCGCACGGCTCTAGCGGGGGGGGTCCCTACGAGCAGTACTTC.

This clone was recorded a few times. The chain has TRBV5-1 and TRBJ2-7, with D perhaps being TRBD1 or TRBD2 (6 bases each). V lost 2 bases to trimming and J lost 7 bases, with 16 bases between them. The CDR3 loop spans 14 amino acids. Germline values: CDR1 SGHRS, CDR2 YFSETQ. CDR3 nucleotides: TGCGCCAGCAGCTTAGAGGGGGGAGTGTGGGAGCAGTACTTC. It translates to CASSLEGGVWEQYF.

This clone was picked up one time. The chain couples TRBV7-2 to TRBJ1-3, with 8 bases aligning to TRBD1. V lost 1 base, J lost 3 bases, and 5 bases stayed unmatched. CDR1 is SGHTA, CDR2 FQGNSA, per germline. The CDR3 has 16 residues. This CDR3 reads CASSLGAGGRGNTIYF. The CDR3 DNA sequence: TGTGCCAGCAGCTTAGGGGCAGGGGGCCGTGGAAACACCATATATTTT. Together with reference TRBV7-2 and TRBJ1-3, the CDR3 gives the full variable domain: GAGVSQSPSNKVTEKGKDVELRCDPISGHTALYWYRQSLGQGLEFLIYFQGNSAPDKSGLPSDRFSAERTGGSVSTLTIQRTQQEDSAVYLCASSLGAGGRGNTIYFGEGSWLTVV.

This clone occurred a few times. The rearrangement uses TRBV24-1 and TRBJ2-6; 9 bases line up with TRBD1. CDR1 is KGHDR and CDR2 is SFDVKD in the germline V gene. Trimming at V came to 9 bases and at J to 4 bases, leaving 12 bases not matched to a gene. The CDR3 totals 17 residues. Here the CDR3 reads CATRGDRATRGANVLTF. DNA of the CDR3: TGTGCCACCCGAGGGGACAGGGCAACTAGAGGGGCCAACGTCCTGACTTTC.

The chain joins TRBV29-1 to TRBJ2-7; either TRBD1 or TRBD2 may fit D (6 bases each). CDR1 is SQVTM, CDR2 ANQGSEA, per germline. V was pared by 7 bases and J by 1 base, with 11 bases between. The CDR3 is 12 amino acids. This CDR3 is CSARGTSYEQYF. The CDR3 DNA sequence: TGCAGCGCGAGGGGGACTTCCTACGAGCAGTACTTC.

The V call is TRBV6-5, the J call TRBJ1-4; 7 bases align to TRBD1. This CDR3 is 13 amino acids long. With 8 bases clipped from V and 6 bases from J, the junction kept 6 bases outside the gene matches. The V gene's germline CDR1 is MNHEY and CDR2 SVGAGI. CDR3 nucleotides: TGTGCCAGCCGAAACCAGGGGGATGAAAAACTGTTTTTT. This codes for CASRNQGDEKLFF.

The genes are TRBV6-1 and TRBJ2-5; possible D gene TRBD1, 5 bases. V lost 3 bases to trimming and J lost 5 bases, with 10 bases between them. The CDR3 is made up of 13 amino acids. Germline V gene lookup returns CDR1 MNHNS and CDR2 SASEGT. CDR3 region: CASSDAGWETQYF. Written as DNA, the CDR3 is TGTGCCAGCAGTGATGCAGGGTGGGAGACCCAGTACTTC.

V is TRBV12-2 and J is TRBJ1-5. TRBV12-2 has pseudogene status. This CDR3 has 16 amino acids. The CDR3 here is CASRSRTALGHQPQHF. The CDR3 bases are TGTGCAAGTCGCTCCCGGACCGCTTTAGGGCATCAGCCCCAGCATTTT.